The source of this T cell receptor (beta chain) is a study of neurological immune-mediated disorders. General study results and limits: A possible signature was seen in one related-CDR3 cluster, into which phylogenetic grouping placed the repertoires of 18 of 34 multiple sclerosis patients. Neither clinical nor MRI features were found to be associated with the multiple sclerosis repertoire cluster.

This clonotype has only a few counts. Antigen: not known. The CDR3 has 13 amino acids. Trimming shortened V by 2 bases and J by 4 bases, and 8 bases separated the two germline ends. Germline V gene data show CDR1 as KGHSH and CDR2 as LQKENI. cDNA synthesis was performed by 5'RACE with 10-nucleotide random UMIs. TCRdb reprocessed the 5' RACE reads with MiXCR, giving one entry per CDR3 protein. The table lists some 38,000 distinct CDR3 sequences, 3.8% of them singletons, with roughly 2% in the top ten. This sequence joins TRBV18 and TRBJ2-5; the D gene is possibly TRBD1 (6 bases). This TCR derives from a man under 40 with multiple sclerosis. Sequencing input: PBMCs. DNA of the CDR3: TGTGCCAGCTCACCATCACAGGGAGAGACCCAGTACTTC. Its translation: CASSPSQGETQYF.